Following are 18 T cell receptor beta chains from one sample sequenced in a study of blood T cell repertoires in COVID-19. Using immunoSEQ multiplex PCR, the repertoire was profiled, and TCRdb retains in-frame clones only, with some absent. The sample consists of some 200,000 clones, around 90% of them appearing once. The sample comprised peripheral blood. All receptors derive from a man over 45 with acute or convalescent COVID-19.

This chain connects TRBV7-8 to TRBJ2-7; 9 positions agree with TRBD2. This CDR3 is 16 amino acids long. With 4 bases clipped from V and 8 bases from J, the junction kept 15 bases outside the gene matches. Looked up from germline, CDR1 is SGHVS and CDR2 is FQNEAQ. The CDR3 coding sequence is TGTGCCAGCAGCTATACCTTAGGCCTAGCGGGGACGAAGCAGTACTTC. It codes for CASSYTLGLAGTKQYF.

The V call is TRBV5-1, the J call TRBJ2-2; D is perhaps TRBD2 (6 bases). V lost 4 bases and J 3 bases, leaving 13 bases between the germline ends. This CDR3 contains 15 residues. CDR1 is SGHRS, CDR2 YFSETQ, per germline. The CDR3 DNA reads as TGCGCCAGCAGCCCTGAGGAGGGGTACACCGGGGAGCTGTTTTTT. Encoded protein: CASSPEEGYTGELFF. Full variable domain (rest looked up from reference TRBV5-1 and TRBJ2-2): KAGVTQTPRYLIKTRGQQVTLSCSPISGHRSVSWYQQTPGQGLQFLFEYFSETQRNKGNFPGRFSGRQFSNSRSEMNVSTLELGDSALYLCASSPEEGYTGELFFGEGSRLTVL.

The V call is TRBV20-1, the J call TRBJ1-2; D is perhaps TRBD1 (5 bases). Germline CDR1 reads DFQATT; CDR2 reads SNEGSKA (reference sequence). The CDR3 totals 11 residues. Trimming stripped 4 bases from V and 7 bases from J, with 10 bases between. CDR3 nucleotide sequence: TGCAGTGCTAAATGGGGCTCTGGCTACACCTTC. As protein: CSAKWGSGYTF.

J is TRBJ1-5 and V is TRBV3-1 (or the pseudogene TRBV3-2); maybe TRBD1 (5 bases). The length of the CDR3 is 14 residues. The germline CDR1 and CDR2 sequences are LGHDT and YNNKEL (reference sequence). Trimming pared 3 bases from V and 6 bases from J, leaving 12 bases between. CDR3 sequence: CASSQGHGGQPQHF. The CDR3 bases are TGTGCCAGCAGCCAGGGGCATGGCGGTCAGCCCCAGCATTTT.

The chain has TRBV19 and TRBJ2-2; TRBD2 aligns across 14 bases. Germline CDR1 reads LNHDA; CDR2 reads SQIVND (reference sequence). The CDR3 has 15 amino acids. Trimming took 8 bases from V and 8 from J; bases not matched to a gene: 7. The CDR3 loop reads CASRGTSGRIGELFF. DNA of the CDR3: TGTGCCAGTCGCGGGACTAGCGGGAGAATTGGGGAGCTGTTTTTT.

The V and J genes are TRBV27 and TRBJ2-5; TRBD1 might be the D (6 bases). The V gene's germline CDR1 is MNHEY and CDR2 SMNVEV (reference sequence). Trimming shortened V by 2 bases and J by 2 bases, and 15 bases separated the two germline ends. The CDR3 spans 16 residues. CDR3 DNA sequence: TGTGCCAGCAGTTTAGGTCCGGGGACACTACAAGAGACCCAGTACTTC. Translating it yields CASSLGPGTLQETQYF.

The chain uses TRBV11-2 and TRBJ2-1; 10 bases are shared with TRBD2. This CDR3 has 15 residues. V lost 5 bases to trimming and J lost 7 bases; unmatched junction nucleotides: 8. CDR1 is SGHAT, CDR2 FQNNGV, per germline. The CDR3 spells CASSQSSGRANEQFF. As DNA, the CDR3 is TGTGCCAGCAGCCAATCAAGCGGGAGGGCGAATGAGCAGTTCTTC. The whole variable domain, remainder taken from reference TRBV11-2 and TRBJ2-1, is EAGVAQSPRYKIIEKRQSVAFWCNPISGHATLYWYQQILGQGPKLLIQFQNNGVVDDSQLPKDRFSAERLKGVDSTLKIQPAKLEDSAVYLCASSQSSGRANEQFFGPGTRLTVL.

In its sample, this clone was seen once. This chain links TRBV7-2 with TRBJ1-2, with a possible D match to TRBD1 (6 bases). CDR3 length equals 13 residues. Trimming pared 3 bases from V and 6 bases from J, leaving 11 bases between. Germline CDR1 is SGHTA and CDR2 is FQGNSA. The CDR3 bases are TGTGCCAGCAGCTTCGGACAGCGTGATGGCTACACCTTC. Protein product: CASSFGQRDGYTF.

The chain uses TRBV6-5 and TRBJ1-2; TRBD1 aligns across 9 bases. CDR3 size: 15 residues. Trimming at V came to 5 bases and at J to 3 bases, leaving 7 bases not matched to a gene. Germline CDR1 reads MNHEY; CDR2 reads SVGAGI. The DNA for the CDR3 is TGTGCCAGCAGTAGCCCGGGACAGGGCGACTATGGCTACACCTTC. Amino acids: CASSSPGQGDYGYTF.

The gene calls are TRBV9 and TRBJ1-3, with D tentatively TRBD1 (6 bases). Germline V CDR1 and CDR2: SGDLS, YYNGEE. CDR3 length: 15 amino acids. Trimming shortened V by 2 bases and J by 3 bases, and 12 bases separated the two germline ends. The CDR3 nucleotides are TGTGCCAGCAGCGTGAACACAGGGAATGGAAACACCATATATTTT. Translation: CASSVNTGNGNTIYF.

The chain couples TRBV28 to TRBJ2-2; 8 nucleotides match TRBD2. The CDR3 is 16 amino acids. V dropped 6 bases and J dropped 1; count of bases not matched to a gene: 7. Germline V gives CDR1 MDHEN, CDR2 SYDVKM. This chain's CDR3 is CASSHGGRLNTGELFF. CDR3 nucleotides: TGTGCCAGCAGCCACGGCGGGAGGTTGAACACCGGGGAGCTGTTTTTT.

The J gene is TRBJ2-2, the V gene TRBV6-5, with 9 bases identical to TRBD2. V trimming: 2 bases; J trimming: 7 bases; junction bases outside the gene matches: 8. This CDR3 spans 16 amino acids. Germline CDR1 MNHEY, CDR2 SVGAGI. The chain's CDR3 is CASSYAGTSPVGELFF. Written as DNA, the CDR3 is TGTGCCAGCAGTTACGCCGGGACTAGCCCTGTCGGGGAGCTGTTTTTT.

J is TRBJ2-3 and V is TRBV27; TRBD2 is a possible D gene (5 bases). The V end was cut by 8 bases, the J end by 4 bases, with 19 bases between. From germline, CDR1 is MNHEY and CDR2 SMNVEV (reference sequence). The CDR3 loop spans 15 amino acids. The CDR3 region is CASGRGRTGSDTQYF. DNA of the CDR3: TGTGCCAGCGGACGTGGCCGCACGGGGTCAGATACGCAGTATTTT.

The sample holds one count of this clone. This chain uses TRBV28 with TRBJ1-6; 7 bases match TRBD1. Germline V gives CDR1 MDHEN, CDR2 SYDVKM. Trimming removed 0 bases from V and 16 bases from J; junction bases left unmatched: 3. CDR3 length equals 12 residues. Written as DNA, the CDR3 is TGTGCCAGCAGTTTATGGCCGGGACAGCTCCACTTT. As protein: CASSLWPGQLHF.

The gene calls are TRBV7-6 and TRBJ1-6; 9 positions match TRBD1. Per germline, CDR1 SGHVS and CDR2 FNYEAQ. The V gene end was trimmed by 5 bases and the J gene end by 1 base; junction bases not matched to a gene: 6. This CDR3 spans 17 amino acids. The CDR3 nucleotides read TGTGCCAGCAGCCTAAGGACAGGGGAGTCCTATAATTCACCCCTCCACTTT. Translated: CASSLRTGESYNSPLHF.

The chain uses TRBV7-2 and TRBJ2-1; TRBD2 matches at 7 bases. V was pared by 5 bases and J by 6 bases, with 7 bases of the junction left unmatched. The CDR3 length is 14 residues. The V gene's germline CDR1 is SGHTA and CDR2 FQGNSA. The CDR3 sequence is CASSLGGSLNEQFF. The CDR3 nucleotides are TGTGCCAGCAGCCTAGGCGGGAGCCTCAATGAGCAGTTCTTC.

The CDR3 nucleotides read TGTGCCAGCAGTTTAATTTGGGGGCGACCGAACACTGAAGCTTTCTTT. Its translation: CASSLIWGRPNTEAFF. This chain uses TRBV28 with TRBJ1-1; D possibly corresponds to TRBD1 (6 bases). The V end lost 2 bases, the J end lost 1 base, and 14 bases lay between the germline ends. Germline assignment: CDR1 MDHEN and CDR2 SYDVKM. CDR3 length: 16 amino acids.

The chain couples TRBV7-2 to TRBJ1-2; D remains ambiguous. V dropped 1 base and J dropped 8 bases, with 8 bases sitting between them. Germline CDR1 is SGHTA and CDR2 is FQGNSA. The CDR3 totals 12 residues. The CDR3 sequence: CASSLEYSGYTF. The CDR3, as DNA: TGTGCCAGCAGCTTAGAGTACTCCGGCTACACCTTC. Drawing the rest from reference TRBV7-2 and TRBJ1-2, the complete variable domain is GAGVSQSPSNKVTEKGKDVELRCDPISGHTALYWYRQSLGQGLEFLIYFQGNSAPDKSGLPSDRFSAERTGGSVSTLTIQRTQQEDSAVYLCASSLEYSGYTFGSGTRLTVV.